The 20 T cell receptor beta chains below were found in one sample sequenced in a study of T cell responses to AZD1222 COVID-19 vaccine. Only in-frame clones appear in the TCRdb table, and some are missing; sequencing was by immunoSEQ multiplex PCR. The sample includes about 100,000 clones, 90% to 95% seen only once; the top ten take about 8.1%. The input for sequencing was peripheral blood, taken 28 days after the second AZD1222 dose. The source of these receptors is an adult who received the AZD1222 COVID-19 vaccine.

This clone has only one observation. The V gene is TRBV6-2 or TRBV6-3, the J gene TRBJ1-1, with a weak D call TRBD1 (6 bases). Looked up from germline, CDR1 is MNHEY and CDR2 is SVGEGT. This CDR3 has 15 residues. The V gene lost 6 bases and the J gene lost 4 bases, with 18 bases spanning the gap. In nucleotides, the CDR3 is TGTGCCAGCAGCAACGCCGAACAGGGCGGCACTGAAGCTTTCTTT. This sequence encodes CASSNAEQGGTEAFF.

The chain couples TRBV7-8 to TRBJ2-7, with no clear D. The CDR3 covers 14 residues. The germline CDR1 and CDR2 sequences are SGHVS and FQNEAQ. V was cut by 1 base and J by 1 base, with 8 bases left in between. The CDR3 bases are TGTGCCAGCAGCTTAGGTGGCCGGTCCTACGAGCAGTACTTC. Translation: CASSLGGRSYEQYF.

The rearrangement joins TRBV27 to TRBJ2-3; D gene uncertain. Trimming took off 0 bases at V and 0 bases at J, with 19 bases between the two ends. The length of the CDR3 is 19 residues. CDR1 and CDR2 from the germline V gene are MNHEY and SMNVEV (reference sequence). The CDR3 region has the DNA TGTGCCAGCAGTTTATCTTTGTTTTTATGTTTGAGTAGCACAGATACGCAGTATTTT. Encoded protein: CASSLSLFLCLSSTDTQYF.

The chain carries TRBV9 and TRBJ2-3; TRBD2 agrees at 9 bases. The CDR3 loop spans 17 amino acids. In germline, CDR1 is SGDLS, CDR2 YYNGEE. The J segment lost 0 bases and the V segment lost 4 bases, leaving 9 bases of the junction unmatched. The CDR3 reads CASSPNSGGASTDTQYF. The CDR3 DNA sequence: TGTGCCAGCAGCCCCAATAGCGGGGGTGCTAGCACAGATACGCAGTATTTT.

In DNA form, the CDR3 reads TGCGCCAGCAGTGAGTCCGGCGCGGGAGCTGGCGAGCAGTACTTC. Translated: CASSESGAGAGEQYF. The V and J genes are TRBV10-1 and TRBJ2-7; 7 bases map to TRBD2. The CDR3 has 15 amino acids. Germline V gene sequence: CDR1 WNHNN, CDR2 SYGVQD (reference sequence). J gave up 6 bases and V 0 bases, and 8 bases lay outside the gene matches.

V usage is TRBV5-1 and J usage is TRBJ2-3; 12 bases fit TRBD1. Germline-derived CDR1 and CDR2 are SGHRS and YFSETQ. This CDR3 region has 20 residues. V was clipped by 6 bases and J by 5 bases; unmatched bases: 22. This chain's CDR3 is CASTRKGGTPGQGAGDTQYF. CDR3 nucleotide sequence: TGCGCCAGCACCCGAAAAGGAGGCACCCCGGGACAGGGGGCGGGAGATACGCAGTATTTT. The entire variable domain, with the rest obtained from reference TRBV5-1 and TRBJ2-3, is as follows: KAGVTQTPRYLIKTRGQQVTLSCSPISGHRSVSWYQQTPGQGLQFLFEYFSETQRNKGNFPGRFSGRQFSNSRSEMNVSTLELGDSALYLCASTRKGGTPGQGAGDTQYFGPGTRLTVL.

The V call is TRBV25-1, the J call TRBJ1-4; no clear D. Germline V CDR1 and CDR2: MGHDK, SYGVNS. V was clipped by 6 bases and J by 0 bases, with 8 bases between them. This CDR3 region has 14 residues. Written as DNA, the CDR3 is TGTGCCAGCAGCCCAGTAACAACTAATGAAAAACTGTTTTTT. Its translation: CASSPVTTNEKLFF. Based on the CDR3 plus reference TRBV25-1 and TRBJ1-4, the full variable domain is EADIYQTPRYLVIGTGKKITLECSQTMGHDKMYWYQQDPGMELHLIHYSYGVNSTEKGDLSSESTVSRIRTEHFPLTLESARPSHTSQYLCASSPVTTNEKLFFGSGTQLSVL.

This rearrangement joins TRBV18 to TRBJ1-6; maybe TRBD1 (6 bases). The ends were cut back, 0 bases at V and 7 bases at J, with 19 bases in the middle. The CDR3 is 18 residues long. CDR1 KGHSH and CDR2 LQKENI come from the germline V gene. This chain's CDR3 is CASSPPVRGSFKNSPLHF. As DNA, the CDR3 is TGTGCCAGCTCACCACCGGTCAGGGGATCTTTTAAGAATTCACCCCTCCACTTT.

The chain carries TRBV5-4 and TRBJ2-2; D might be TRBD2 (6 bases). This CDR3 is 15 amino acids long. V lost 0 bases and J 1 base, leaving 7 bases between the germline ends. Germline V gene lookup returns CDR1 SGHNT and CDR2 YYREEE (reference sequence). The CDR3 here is CASSLGTKNTGELFF. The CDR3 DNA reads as TGTGCCAGCAGCTTGGGGACTAAGAACACCGGGGAGCTGTTTTTT.

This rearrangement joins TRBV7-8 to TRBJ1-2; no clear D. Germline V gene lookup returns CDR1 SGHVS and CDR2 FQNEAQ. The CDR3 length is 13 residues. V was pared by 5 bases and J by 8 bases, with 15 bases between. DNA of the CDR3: TGTGCCAGCAGCCCCGGGAACGAATGGGGCTACACCTTC. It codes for CASSPGNEWGYTF.

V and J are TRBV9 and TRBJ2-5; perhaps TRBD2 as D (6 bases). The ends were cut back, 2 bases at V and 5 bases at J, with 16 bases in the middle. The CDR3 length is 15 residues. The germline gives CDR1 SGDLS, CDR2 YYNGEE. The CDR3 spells CASSVRGTPAETQYF. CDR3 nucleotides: TGTGCCAGCAGCGTTCGTGGGACTCCCGCTGAGACCCAGTACTTC.

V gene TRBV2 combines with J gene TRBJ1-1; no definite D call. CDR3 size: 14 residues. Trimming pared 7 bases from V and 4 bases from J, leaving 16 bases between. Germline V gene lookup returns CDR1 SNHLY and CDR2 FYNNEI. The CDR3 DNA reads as TGTGCCAGCACCGGCCGGGTCCAGGTCACTGAAGCTTTCTTT. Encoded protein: CASTGRVQVTEAFF. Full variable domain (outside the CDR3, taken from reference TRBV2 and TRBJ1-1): EPEVTQTPSHQVTQMGQEVILRCVPISNHLYFYWYRQILGQKVEFLVSFYNNEISEKSEIFDDQFSVERPDGSNFTLKIRSTKLEDSAMYFCASTGRVQVTEAFFGQGTRLTVV.

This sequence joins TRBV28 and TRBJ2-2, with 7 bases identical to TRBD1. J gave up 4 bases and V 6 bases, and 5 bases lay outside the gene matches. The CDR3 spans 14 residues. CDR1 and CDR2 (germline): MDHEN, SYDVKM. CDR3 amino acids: CASRIGGSTGELFF. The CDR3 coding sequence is TGTGCCAGCAGAATAGGGGGCAGCACCGGGGAGCTGTTTTTT. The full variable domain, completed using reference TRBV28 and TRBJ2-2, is DVKVTQSSRYLVKRTGEKVFLECVQDMDHENMFWYRQDPGLGLRLIYFSYDVKMKEKGDIPEGYSVSREKKERFSLILESASTNQTSMYLCASRIGGSTGELFFGEGSRLTVL.

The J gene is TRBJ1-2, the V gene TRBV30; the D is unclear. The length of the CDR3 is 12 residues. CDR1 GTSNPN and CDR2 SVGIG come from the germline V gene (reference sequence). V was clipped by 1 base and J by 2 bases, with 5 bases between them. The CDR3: CAWSAQNYGYTF. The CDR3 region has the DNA TGTGCCTGGAGTGCACAGAACTATGGCTACACCTTC.

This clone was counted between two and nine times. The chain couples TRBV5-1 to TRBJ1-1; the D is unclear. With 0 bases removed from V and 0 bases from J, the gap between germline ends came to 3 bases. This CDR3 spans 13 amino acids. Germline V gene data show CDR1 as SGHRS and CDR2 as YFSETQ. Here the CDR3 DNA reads TGCGCCAGCAGCTTGGTAGTGAACACTGAAGCTTTCTTT. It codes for CASSLVVNTEAFF.

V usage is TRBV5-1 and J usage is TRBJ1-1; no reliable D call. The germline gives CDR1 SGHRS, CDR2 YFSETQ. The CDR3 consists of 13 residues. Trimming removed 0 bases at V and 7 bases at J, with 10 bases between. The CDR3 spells CASSLELAGEAFF. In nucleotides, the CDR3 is TGCGCCAGCAGCTTGGAGCTGGCAGGTGAAGCTTTCTTT. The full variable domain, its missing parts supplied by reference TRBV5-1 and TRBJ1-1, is KAGVTQTPRYLIKTRGQQVTLSCSPISGHRSVSWYQQTPGQGLQFLFEYFSETQRNKGNFPGRFSGRQFSNSRSEMNVSTLELGDSALYLCASSLELAGEAFFGQGTRLTVV.

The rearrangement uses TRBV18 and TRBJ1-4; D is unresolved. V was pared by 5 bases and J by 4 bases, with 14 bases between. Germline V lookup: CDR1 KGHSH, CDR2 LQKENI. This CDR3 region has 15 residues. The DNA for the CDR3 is TGTGCCAGCTCATCCACCGGCGGGCTTAATGAAAAACTGTTTTTT. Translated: CASSSTGGLNEKLFF.

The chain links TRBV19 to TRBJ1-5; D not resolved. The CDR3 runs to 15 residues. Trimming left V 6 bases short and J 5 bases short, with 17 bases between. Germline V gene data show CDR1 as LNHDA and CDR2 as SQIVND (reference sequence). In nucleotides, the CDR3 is TGTGCCAGTAGAGCGGAACGGGCAGTTGATCAGCCCCAGCATTTT. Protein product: CASRAERAVDQPQHF.

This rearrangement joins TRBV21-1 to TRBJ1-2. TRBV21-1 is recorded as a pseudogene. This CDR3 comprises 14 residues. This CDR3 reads CASSKGTTPGGYTF. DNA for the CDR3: TGTGCCAGCAGCAAAGGAACTACCCCTGGTGGCTACACCTTC.

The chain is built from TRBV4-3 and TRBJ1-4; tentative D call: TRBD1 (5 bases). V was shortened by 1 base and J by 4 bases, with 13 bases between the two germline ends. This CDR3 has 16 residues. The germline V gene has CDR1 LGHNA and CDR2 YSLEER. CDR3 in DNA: TGCGCCAGCAGCCAAGCAGGAGGGGCCCTTAATGAAAAACTGTTTTTT. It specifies CASSQAGGALNEKLFF.